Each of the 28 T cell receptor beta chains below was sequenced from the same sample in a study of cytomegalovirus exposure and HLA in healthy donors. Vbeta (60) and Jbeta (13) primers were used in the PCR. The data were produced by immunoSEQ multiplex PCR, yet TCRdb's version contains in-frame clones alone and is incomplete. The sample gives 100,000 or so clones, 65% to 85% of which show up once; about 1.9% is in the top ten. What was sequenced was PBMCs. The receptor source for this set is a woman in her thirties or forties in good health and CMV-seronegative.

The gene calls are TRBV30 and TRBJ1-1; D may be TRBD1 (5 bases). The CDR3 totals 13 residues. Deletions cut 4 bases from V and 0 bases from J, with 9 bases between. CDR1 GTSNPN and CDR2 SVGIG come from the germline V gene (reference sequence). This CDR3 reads CAWIRQLNTEAFF. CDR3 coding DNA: TGTGCCTGGATTCGACAGCTGAACACTGAAGCTTTCTTT.

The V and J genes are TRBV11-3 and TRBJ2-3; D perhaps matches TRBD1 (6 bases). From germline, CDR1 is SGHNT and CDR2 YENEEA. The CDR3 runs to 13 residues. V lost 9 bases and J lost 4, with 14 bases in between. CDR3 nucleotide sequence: TGTGCCAGTGGGCAGGGGACCGCAGATACGCAGTATTTT. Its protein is CASGQGTADTQYF.

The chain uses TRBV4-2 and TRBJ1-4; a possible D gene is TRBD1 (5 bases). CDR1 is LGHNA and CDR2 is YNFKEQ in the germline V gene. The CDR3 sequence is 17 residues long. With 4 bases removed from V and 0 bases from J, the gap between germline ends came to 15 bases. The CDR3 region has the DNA TGTGCCAGCAGCCCCCTAAGTTGGGGGGCAACTAATGAAAAACTGTTTTTT. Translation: CASSPLSWGATNEKLFF.

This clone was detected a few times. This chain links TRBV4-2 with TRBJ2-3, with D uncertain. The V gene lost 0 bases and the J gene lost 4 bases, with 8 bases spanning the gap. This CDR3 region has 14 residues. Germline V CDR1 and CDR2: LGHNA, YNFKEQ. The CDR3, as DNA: TGTGCCAGCAGCCAAGAGGCTAGACCAGATACGCAGTATTTT. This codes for CASSQEARPDTQYF.

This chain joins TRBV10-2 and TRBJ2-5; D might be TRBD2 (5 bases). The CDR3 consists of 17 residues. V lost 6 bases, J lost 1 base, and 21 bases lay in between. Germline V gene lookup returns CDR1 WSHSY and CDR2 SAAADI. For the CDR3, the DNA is TGCGCCAGCAGCGACGGAGGAGTTGGCGGAATCCAAGAGACCCAGTACTTC. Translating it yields CASSDGGVGGIQETQYF.

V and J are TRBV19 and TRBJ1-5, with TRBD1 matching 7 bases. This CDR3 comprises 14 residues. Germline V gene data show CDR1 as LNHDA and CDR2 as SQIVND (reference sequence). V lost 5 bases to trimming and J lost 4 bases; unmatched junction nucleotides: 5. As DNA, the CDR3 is TGTGCCAGTAGTCCGGGACAGAAGAATCAGCCCCAGCATTTT. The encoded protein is CASSPGQKNQPQHF.

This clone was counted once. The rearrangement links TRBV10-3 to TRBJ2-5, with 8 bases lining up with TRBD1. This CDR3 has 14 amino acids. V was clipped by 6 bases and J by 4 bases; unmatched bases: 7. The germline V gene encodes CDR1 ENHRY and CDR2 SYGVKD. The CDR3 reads CAIRTGQGGETQYF. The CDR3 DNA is TGTGCCATCAGAACCGGACAGGGCGGAGAGACCCAGTACTTC.

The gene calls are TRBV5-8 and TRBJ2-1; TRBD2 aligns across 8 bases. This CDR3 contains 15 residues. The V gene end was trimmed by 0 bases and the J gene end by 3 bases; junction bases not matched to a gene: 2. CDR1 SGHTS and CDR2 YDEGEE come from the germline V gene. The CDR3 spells CASSLALAVYNEQFF. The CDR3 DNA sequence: TGTGCCAGCAGCTTGGCACTAGCGGTCTACAATGAGCAGTTCTTC.

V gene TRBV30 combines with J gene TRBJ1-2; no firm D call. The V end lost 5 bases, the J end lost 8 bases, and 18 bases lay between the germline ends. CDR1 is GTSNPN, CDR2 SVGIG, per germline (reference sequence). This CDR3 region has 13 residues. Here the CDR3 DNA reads TGTGCCTGGGGAAAGGACGGCCGCGGGGGCTACACCTTC. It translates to CAWGKDGRGGYTF.

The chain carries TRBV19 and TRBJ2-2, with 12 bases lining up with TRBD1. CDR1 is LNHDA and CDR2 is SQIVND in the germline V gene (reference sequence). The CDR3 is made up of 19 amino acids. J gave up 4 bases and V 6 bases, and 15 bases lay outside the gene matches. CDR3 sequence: CASRTTPGQGAQGTGELFF. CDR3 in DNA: TGTGCCAGTAGGACCACTCCGGGACAGGGGGCGCAAGGCACCGGGGAGCTGTTTTTT.

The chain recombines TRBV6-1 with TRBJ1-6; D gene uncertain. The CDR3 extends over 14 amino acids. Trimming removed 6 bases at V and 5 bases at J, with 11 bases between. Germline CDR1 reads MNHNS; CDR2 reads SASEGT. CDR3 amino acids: CASRPGANNSPLHF. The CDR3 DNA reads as TGTGCCAGCAGGCCGGGTGCCAATAATTCACCCCTCCACTTT.

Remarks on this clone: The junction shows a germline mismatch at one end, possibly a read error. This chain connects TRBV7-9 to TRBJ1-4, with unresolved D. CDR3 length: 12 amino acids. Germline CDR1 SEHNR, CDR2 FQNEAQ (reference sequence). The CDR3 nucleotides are TGTTCCAGCAGCTTTTTGACAGAAAAACTGTTTTTT. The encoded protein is CSSSFLTEKLFF.

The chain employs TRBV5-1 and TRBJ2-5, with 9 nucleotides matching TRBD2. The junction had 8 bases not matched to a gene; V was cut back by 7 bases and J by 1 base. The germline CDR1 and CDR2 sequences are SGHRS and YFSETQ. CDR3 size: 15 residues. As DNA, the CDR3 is TGCGCCAGCGGGGGGACTAGCCCGTTCCAAGAGACCCAGTACTTC. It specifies CASGGTSPFQETQYF.

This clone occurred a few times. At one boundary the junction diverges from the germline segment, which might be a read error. This CDR3 is CASSLGQGDSPLHF. CDR3 DNA sequence: TGTGCCAGCAGCCTAGGACAGGGCGATTCACCCCTCCACTTT. V is TRBV13 and J is TRBJ1-6; TRBD1 aligns across 8 bases. This CDR3 contains 14 residues. Germline CDR1 is PRHDT and CDR2 is FYEKMQ (reference sequence).

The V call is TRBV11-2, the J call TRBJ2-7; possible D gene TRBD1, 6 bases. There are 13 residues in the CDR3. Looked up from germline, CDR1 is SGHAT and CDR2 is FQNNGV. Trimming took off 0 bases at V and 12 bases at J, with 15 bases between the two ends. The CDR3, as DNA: TGTGCCAGCAGCTTAGAGTTTCGTACAGGGCGGTACTTC. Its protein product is CASSLEFRTGRYF. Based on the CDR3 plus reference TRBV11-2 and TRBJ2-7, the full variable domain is EAGVAQSPRYKIIEKRQSVAFWCNPISGHATLYWYQQILGQGPKLLIQFQNNGVVDDSQLPKDRFSAERLKGVDSTLKIQPAKLEDSAVYLCASSLEFRTGRYFGPGTRLTVT.

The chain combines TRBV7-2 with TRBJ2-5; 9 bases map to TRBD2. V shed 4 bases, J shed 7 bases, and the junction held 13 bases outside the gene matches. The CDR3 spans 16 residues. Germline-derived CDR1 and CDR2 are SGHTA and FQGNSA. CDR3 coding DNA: TGTGCCAGCAGCTGGGAACCCATGACTAGCGGTGGGACCCAGTACTTC. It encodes CASSWEPMTSGGTQYF.

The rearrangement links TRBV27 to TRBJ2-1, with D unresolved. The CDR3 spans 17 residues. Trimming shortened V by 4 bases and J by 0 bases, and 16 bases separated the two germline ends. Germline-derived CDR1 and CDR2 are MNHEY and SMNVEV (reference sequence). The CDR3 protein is CASSWSSSMGSYNEQFF. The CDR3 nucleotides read TGTGCCAGCAGTTGGAGTAGCAGTATGGGCTCCTACAATGAGCAGTTCTTC.

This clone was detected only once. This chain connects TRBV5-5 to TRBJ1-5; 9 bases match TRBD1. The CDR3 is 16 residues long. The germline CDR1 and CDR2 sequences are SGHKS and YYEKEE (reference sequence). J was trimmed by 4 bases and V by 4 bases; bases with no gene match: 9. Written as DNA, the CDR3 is TGTGCCAGCAGCGGGGGACAGGGCCTTGGAAATCAGCCCCAGCATTTT. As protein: CASSGGQGLGNQPQHF.

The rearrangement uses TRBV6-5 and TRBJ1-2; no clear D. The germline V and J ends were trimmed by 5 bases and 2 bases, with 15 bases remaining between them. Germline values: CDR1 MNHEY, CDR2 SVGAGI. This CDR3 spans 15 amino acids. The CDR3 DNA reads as TGTGCCAGCAGTACTTGGCAGGCACCCAACTATGGCTACACCTTC. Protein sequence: CASSTWQAPNYGYTF.

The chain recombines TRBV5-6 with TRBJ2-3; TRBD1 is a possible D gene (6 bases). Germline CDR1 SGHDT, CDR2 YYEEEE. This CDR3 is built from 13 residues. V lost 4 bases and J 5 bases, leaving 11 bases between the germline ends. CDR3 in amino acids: CASSPQGRDTQYF. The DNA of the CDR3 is TGTGCCAGCAGCCCACAGGGAAGAGATACGCAGTATTTT. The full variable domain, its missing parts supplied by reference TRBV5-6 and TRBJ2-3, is DAGVTQSPTHLIKTRGQQVTLRCSPKSGHDTVSWYQQALGQGPQFIFQYYEEEERQRGNFPDRFSGHQFPNYSSELNVNALLLGDSALYLCASSPQGRDTQYFGPGTRLTVL.

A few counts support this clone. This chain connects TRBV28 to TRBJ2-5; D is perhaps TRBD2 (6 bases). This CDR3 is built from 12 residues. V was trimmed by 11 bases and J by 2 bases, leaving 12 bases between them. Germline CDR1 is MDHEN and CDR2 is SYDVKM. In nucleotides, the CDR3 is TGTGCCGGGAGGACGGGACAAGAGACCCAGTACTTC. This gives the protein CAGRTGQETQYF.

DNA for the CDR3: TGTGCCAGCAGCTTAGGACAGGGCCTTGGGGCCAACGTCCTGACTTTC. It specifies CASSLGQGLGANVLTF. The chain couples TRBV5-4 to TRBJ2-6; 8 nucleotides match TRBD1. Losses at the gene ends were 2 bases for V and 3 bases for J; bases not matched to a gene: 4. The CDR3 loop spans 16 amino acids. The V gene's germline CDR1 is SGHNT and CDR2 YYREEE (reference sequence).

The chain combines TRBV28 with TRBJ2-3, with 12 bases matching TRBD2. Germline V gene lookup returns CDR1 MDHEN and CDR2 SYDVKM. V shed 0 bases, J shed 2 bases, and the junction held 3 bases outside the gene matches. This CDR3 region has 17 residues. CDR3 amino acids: CASSLWSSGGDTDTQYF. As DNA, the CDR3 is TGTGCCAGCAGTTTATGGTCTAGCGGGGGGGACACAGATACGCAGTATTTT. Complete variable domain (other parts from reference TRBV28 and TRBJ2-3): DVKVTQSSRYLVKRTGEKVFLECVQDMDHENMFWYRQDPGLGLRLIYFSYDVKMKEKGDIPEGYSVSREKKERFSLILESASTNQTSMYLCASSLWSSGGDTDTQYFGPGTRLTVL.

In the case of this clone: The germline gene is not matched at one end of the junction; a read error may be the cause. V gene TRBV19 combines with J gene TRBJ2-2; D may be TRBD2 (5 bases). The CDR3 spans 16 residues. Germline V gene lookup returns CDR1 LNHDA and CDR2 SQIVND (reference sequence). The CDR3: CASSINGAANAGELFF. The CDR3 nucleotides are TGTGCCAGTAGTATAAACGGAGCGGCGAACGCCGGGGAGCTGTTTTTT.

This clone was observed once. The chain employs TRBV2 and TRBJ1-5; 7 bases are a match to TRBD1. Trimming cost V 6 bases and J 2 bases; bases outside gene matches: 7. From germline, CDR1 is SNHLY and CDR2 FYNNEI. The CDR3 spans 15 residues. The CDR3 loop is CASSLDREGNQPQHF. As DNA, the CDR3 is TGTGCCAGCAGCTTAGACAGGGAAGGCAATCAGCCCCAGCATTTT.

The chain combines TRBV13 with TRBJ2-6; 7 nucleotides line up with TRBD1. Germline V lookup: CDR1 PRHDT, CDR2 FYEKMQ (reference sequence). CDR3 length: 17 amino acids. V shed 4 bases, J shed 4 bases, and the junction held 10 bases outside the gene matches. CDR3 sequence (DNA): TGTGCCAGCAGCTCGCCGTTGGGACAGCCCGGGGCCAACGTCCTGACTTTC. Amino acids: CASSSPLGQPGANVLTF.

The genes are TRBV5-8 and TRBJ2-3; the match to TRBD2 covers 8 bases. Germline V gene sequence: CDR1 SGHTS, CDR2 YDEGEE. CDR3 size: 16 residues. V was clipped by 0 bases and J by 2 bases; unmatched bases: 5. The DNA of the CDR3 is TGTGCCAGCAGCTTGGGCGGGCGGGGGGCCACAGATACGCAGTATTTT. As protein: CASSLGGRGATDTQYF.

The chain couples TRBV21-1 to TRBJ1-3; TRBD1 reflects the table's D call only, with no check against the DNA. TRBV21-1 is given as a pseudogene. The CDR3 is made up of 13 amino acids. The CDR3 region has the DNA TGTGCCAGACGGACAGGGGGCAGAAACACCATATATTTT. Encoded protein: CARRTGGRNTIYF.